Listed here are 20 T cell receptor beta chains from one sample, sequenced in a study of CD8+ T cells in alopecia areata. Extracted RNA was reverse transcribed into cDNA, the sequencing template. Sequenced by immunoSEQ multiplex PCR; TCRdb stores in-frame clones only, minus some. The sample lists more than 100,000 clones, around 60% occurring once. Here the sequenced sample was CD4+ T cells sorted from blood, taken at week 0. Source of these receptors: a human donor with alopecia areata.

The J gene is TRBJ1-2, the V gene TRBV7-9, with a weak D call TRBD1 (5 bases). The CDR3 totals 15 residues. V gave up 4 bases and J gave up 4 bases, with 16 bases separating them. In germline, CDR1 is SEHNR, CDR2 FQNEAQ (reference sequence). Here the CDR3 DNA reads TGTGCCAGCAGCTCAGGACACGTAGGCGCCTATGGCTACACCTTC. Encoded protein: CASSSGHVGAYGYTF.

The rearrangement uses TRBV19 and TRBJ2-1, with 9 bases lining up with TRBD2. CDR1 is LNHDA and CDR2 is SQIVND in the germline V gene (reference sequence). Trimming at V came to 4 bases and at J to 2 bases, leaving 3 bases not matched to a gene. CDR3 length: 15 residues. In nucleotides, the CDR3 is TGTGCCAGTAGTAAGACTAGCGGAGCCTACAATGAGCAGTTCTTC. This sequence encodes CASSKTSGAYNEQFF.

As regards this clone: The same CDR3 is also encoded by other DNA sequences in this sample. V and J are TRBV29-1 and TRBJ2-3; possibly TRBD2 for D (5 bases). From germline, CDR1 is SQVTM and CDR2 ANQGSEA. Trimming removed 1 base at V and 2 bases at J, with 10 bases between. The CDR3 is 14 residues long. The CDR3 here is CSVEGGLITDTQYF. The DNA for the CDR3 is TGCAGCGTTGAAGGAGGACTCATCACAGATACGCAGTATTTT.

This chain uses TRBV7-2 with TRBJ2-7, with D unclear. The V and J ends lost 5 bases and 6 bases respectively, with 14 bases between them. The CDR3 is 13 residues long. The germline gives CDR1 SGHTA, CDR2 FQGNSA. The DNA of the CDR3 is TGTGCCAGCAGCGTTATACCGGGTGGCGAGCAGTACTTC. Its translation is CASSVIPGGEQYF.

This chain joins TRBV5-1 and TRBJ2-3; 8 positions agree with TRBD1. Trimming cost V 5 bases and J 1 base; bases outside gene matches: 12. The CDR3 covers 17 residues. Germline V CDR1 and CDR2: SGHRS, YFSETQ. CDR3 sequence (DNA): TGCGCCAGCAGGTCGACAGGGGCCTCTACCCGCACAGATACGCAGTATTTT. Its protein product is CASRSTGASTRTDTQYF.

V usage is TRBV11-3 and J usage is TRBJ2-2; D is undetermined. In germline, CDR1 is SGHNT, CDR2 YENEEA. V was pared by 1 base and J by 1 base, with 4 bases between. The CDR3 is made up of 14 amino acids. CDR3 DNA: TGTGCCAGCAGCTTAGGGGGGAACACCGGGGAGCTGTTTTTT. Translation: CASSLGGNTGELFF.

CDR3 sequence: CASSEALVSPQHF. The CDR3 DNA is TGTGCCAGCAGTGAAGCGCTAGTGTCACCCCAGCATTTT. The J gene is TRBJ1-5, the V gene TRBV6-1, with D unresolved. Germline values: CDR1 MNHNS, CDR2 SASEGT. V shed 0 bases and J shed 10 bases, with 10 bases lying between them. This CDR3 contains 13 residues.

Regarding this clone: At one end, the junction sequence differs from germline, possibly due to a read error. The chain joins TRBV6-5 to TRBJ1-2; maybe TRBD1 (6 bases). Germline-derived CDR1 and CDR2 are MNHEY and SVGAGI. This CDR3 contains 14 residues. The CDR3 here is CASSYTLQDGTPRF. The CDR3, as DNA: TGTGCCAGCAGTTATACCCTACAAGACGGGACACCCCGCTTC.

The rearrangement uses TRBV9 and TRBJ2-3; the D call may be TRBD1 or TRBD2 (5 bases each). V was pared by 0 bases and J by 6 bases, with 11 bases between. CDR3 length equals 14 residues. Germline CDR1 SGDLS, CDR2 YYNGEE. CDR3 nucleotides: TGTGCCAGCAGCGTAGCTGGGGGATTGGATACGCAGTATTTT. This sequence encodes CASSVAGGLDTQYF.

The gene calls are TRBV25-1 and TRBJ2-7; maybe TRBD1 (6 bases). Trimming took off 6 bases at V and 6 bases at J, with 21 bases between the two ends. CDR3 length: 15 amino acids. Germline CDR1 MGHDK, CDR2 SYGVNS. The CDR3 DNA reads TGTGCCAGCAGCCCCCCATCTTTCACAGGGAGCGAGCAGTACTTC. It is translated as CASSPPSFTGSEQYF.

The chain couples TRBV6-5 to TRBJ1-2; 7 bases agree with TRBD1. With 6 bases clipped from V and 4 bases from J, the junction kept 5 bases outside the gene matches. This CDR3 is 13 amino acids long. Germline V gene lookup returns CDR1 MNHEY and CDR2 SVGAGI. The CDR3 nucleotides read TGTGCCAGCAGGCGGGACAGCGTCTATGGCTACACCTTC. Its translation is CASRRDSVYGYTF.

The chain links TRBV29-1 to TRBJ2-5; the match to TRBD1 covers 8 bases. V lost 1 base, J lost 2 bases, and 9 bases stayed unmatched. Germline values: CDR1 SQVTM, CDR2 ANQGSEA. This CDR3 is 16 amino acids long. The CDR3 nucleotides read TGCAGCGTTGAAGGACAGGGGATTTGGGGGCAAGAGACCCAGTACTTC. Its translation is CSVEGQGIWGQETQYF.

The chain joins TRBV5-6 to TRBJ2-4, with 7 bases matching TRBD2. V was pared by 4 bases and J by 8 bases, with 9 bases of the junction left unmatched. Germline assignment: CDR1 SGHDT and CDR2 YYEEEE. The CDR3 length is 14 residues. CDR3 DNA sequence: TGTGCCAGCAGCAAGAGCGGGACTGGGTACATTCAGTACTTC. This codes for CASSKSGTGYIQYF.

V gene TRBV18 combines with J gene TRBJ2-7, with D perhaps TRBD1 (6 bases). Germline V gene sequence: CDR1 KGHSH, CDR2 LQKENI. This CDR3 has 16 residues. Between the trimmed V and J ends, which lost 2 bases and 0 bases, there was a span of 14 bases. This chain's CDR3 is CASSPTGTPSSYEQYF. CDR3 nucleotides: TGTGCCAGCTCACCAACCGGGACACCGAGCTCCTACGAGCAGTACTTC.

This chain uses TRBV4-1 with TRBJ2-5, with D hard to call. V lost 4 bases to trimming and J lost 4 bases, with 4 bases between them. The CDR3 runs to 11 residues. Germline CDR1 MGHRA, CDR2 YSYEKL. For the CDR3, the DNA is TGCGCCAGCAGCCTTCGAGAGACCCAGTACTTC. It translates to CASSLRETQYF.

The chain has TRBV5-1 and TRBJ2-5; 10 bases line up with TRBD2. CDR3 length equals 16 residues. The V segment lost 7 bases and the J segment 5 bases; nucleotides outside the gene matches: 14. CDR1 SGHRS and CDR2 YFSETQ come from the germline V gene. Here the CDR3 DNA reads TGCGCCAGCTCCCTTCCGACTACTAGCGGGGATGAGACCCAGTACTTC. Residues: CASSLPTTSGDETQYF.

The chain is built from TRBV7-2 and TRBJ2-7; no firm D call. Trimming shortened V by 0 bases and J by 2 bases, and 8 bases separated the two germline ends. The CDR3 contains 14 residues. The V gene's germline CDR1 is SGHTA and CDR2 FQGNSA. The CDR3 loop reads CASSLALTTYEQYF. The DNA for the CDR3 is TGTGCCAGCAGCTTAGCACTTACCACCTACGAGCAGTACTTC.

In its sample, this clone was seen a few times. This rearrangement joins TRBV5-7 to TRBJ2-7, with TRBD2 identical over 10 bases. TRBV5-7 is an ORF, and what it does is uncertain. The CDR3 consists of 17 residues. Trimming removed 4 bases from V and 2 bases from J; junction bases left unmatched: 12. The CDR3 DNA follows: TGTGCCAGCAGCCAGGGCACTAGCGGGAACTTGGCCTACGAGCAGTACTTC. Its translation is CASSQGTSGNLAYEQYF.

The CDR3 DNA sequence: TGTGCCAGCTCACCAGTCCAGGCTCAGCCCCAGCATTTT. Translated: CASSPVQAQPQHF. The chain has TRBV18 and TRBJ1-5; no clear D. Trimming shortened V by 2 bases and J by 6 bases, and 8 bases separated the two germline ends. CDR1 and CDR2 (germline): KGHSH, LQKENI. This CDR3 region has 13 residues.

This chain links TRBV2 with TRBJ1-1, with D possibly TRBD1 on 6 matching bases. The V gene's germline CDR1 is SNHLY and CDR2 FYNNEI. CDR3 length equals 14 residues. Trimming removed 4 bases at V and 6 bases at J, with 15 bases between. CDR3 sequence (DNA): TGTGCCAGCAGTGGTACGCGACAGGCTCCTGAAGCTTTCTTT. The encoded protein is CASSGTRQAPEAFF.